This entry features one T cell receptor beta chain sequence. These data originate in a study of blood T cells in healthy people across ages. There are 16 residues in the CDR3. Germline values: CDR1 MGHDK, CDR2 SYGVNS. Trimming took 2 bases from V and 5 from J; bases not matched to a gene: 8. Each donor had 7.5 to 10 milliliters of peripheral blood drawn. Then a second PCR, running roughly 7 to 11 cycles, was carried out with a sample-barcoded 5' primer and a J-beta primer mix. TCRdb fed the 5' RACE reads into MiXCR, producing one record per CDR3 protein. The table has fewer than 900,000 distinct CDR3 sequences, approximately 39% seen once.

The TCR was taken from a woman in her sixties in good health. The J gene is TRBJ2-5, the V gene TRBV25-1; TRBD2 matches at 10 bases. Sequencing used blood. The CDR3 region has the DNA TGTGCCAGCAGTGAAAGGCTAGCGGGAGAACGGGAGACCCAGTACTTC. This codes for CASSERLAGERETQYF.